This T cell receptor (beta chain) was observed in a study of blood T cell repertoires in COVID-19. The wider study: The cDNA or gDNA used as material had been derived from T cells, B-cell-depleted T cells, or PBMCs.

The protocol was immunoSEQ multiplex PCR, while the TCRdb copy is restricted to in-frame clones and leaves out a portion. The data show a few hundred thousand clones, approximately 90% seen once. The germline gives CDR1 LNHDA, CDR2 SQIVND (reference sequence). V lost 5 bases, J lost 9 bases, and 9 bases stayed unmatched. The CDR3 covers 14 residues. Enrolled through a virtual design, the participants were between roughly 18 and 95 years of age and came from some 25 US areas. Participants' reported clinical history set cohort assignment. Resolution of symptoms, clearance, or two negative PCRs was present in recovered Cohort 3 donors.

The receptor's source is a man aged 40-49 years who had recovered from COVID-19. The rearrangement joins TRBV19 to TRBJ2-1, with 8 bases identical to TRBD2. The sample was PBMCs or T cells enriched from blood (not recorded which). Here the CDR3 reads CASSSAGVGGEQFF. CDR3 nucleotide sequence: TGTGCCAGTAGTTCAGCGGGGGTCGGAGGTGAGCAGTTCTTC.